This is a list of T cell receptor beta chains from one sample in a study of regulatory T cells in long-lasting Graves disease. TCRdb reanalysed the multiplex PCR reads using MiXCR and keeps one entry per CDR3 protein. The sample yields some 560,000 distinct CDR3 sequences, about 16% seen once. The data also belong to a second study, concerning T cells in Graves' hyperthyroidism and ophthalmopathy.

Specimen: peripheral blood mononuclear cells (PBMCs), collected at new diagnosis, from a patient treated with antithyroid drugs. These receptors were obtained from a woman between 40 and 65 years old with Graves disease. Both conserved end residues are part of each CDR3. The order of the fields is CDR3 DNA, CDR3 protein, J gene, V gene, D gene, clone size. The D gene is left open where the match is weak. Size tells how often a clone was seen (once, few, many) or the class of an expanded clone, and some rows leave it out.

cdr3_nt: TGCGCCAGCAGCCCGTCGGACAGGGGAGAGACCCAGTACTTC; cdr3_aa: CASSPSDRGETQYF; j_call: TRBJ2-5; v_call: TRBV5-1; d_call: TRBD1; clone_size: few
cdr3_nt: TGTGCCAGCAGTACGACAGGGAGGCTTCGCTACGAGCAGTACTTC; cdr3_aa: CASSTTGRLRYEQYF; j_call: TRBJ2-7; v_call: TRBV12-3/TRBV12-4; d_call: NA; clone_size: many
cdr3_nt: TGCGCCAGCAGCTTACTACCCGGGACTAGCGGGGGTCGAGTCTCCCATGAGCAGTTCTTC; cdr3_aa: CASSLLPGTSGGRVSHEQFF; j_call: TRBJ2-1; v_call: TRBV5-1; d_call: TRBD2; clone_size: many
cdr3_nt: TGTGCCAGCAGTTGGGAGGCGCCGAGCACAGATACGCAGTATTTT; cdr3_aa: CASSWEAPSTDTQYF; j_call: TRBJ2-3; v_call: TRBV2; d_call: NA; clone_size: many
cdr3_nt: TGTGCCAGCAGTTTAGGGCCCCAGGGCAAGTTCTTC; cdr3_aa: CASSLGPQGKFF; j_call: TRBJ2-1; v_call: TRBV12-3/TRBV12-4; d_call: NA; clone_size: many
cdr3_nt: TGTGCCATTAGCGGGACAGGGGGCGTTGGAAACACCATATATTTT; cdr3_aa: CAISGTGGVGNTIYF; j_call: TRBJ1-3; v_call: TRBV10-3; d_call: TRBD1; clone_size: few
cdr3_nt: TGTGCCAGCAGGGAAGACGGGAGCACAGATACGCAGTATTTT; cdr3_aa: CASREDGSTDTQYF; j_call: TRBJ2-3; v_call: TRBV6-1; d_call: NA; clone_size: few
cdr3_nt: TGTGCCAGCAGCCCCCCTGGATGGCTCAGCTCTGGAAACACCATATATTTT; cdr3_aa: CASSPPGWLSSGNTIYF; j_call: TRBJ1-3; v_call: TRBV7-9; d_call: NA; clone_size: NA
cdr3_nt: TGTGCCAGCAGCATACTGACTAGCGGGGATTACTACAATGAGCAGTTCTTC; cdr3_aa: CASSILTSGDYYNEQFF; j_call: TRBJ2-1; v_call: TRBV11-2; d_call: TRBD2; clone_size: many
cdr3_nt: TGTGCCTGGACTGGAGAAACCTCCTATAATTCACCCCTCCACTTT; cdr3_aa: CAWTGETSYNSPLHF; j_call: TRBJ1-6; v_call: TRBV30; d_call: NA; clone_size: few
cdr3_nt: TGTGCCAGCAGTTCCAGCCTAAACAGGGGTTGGTATGGCTACACCTTC; cdr3_aa: CASSSSLNRGWYGYTF; j_call: TRBJ1-2; v_call: TRBV28; d_call: TRBD1; clone_size: many
cdr3_nt: TGTGCCAGCAGTCCCGGGTCAGGGTCCTACGAGCAGTACTTC; cdr3_aa: CASSPGSGSYEQYF; j_call: TRBJ2-7; v_call: TRBV3-1; d_call: NA; clone_size: many
cdr3_nt: TGTGCCAGTAAGGACCTCCGCTCTGGAAACACCATATATTTT; cdr3_aa: CASKDLRSGNTIYF; j_call: TRBJ1-3; v_call: TRBV19; d_call: NA; clone_size: NA
cdr3_nt: TGCGCCAGCAGTGAGTACAGGGACCTAAACACTGAAGCTTTCTTT; cdr3_aa: CASSEYRDLNTEAFF; j_call: TRBJ1-1; v_call: TRBV10-1; d_call: NA; clone_size: many
cdr3_nt: TGTGCCAGCAGTTCCCGTACCCGGGACAGGGCGGGCACCGGGGAGCTGTTTTTT; cdr3_aa: CASSSRTRDRAGTGELFF; j_call: TRBJ2-2; v_call: TRBV28; d_call: TRBD1; clone_size: many
cdr3_nt: TGTGCCAGCAGCTCGGGGGGGGGAGCCAATGAAAAACTGTTTTTT; cdr3_aa: CASSSGGGANEKLFF; j_call: TRBJ1-4; v_call: TRBV9; d_call: NA; clone_size: NA
cdr3_nt: TGTGCCAGCAGTCTCGCCGGCGTTCGTACAGGCGAGCAGTACTTC; cdr3_aa: CASSLAGVRTGEQYF; j_call: TRBJ2-7; v_call: TRBV28; d_call: NA; clone_size: many
cdr3_nt: TGTGCCAGCAGTTTAGGGCTAGCGGGTTACGGGGAGCTGTTTTTT; cdr3_aa: CASSLGLAGYGELFF; j_call: TRBJ2-2; v_call: TRBV12-3/TRBV12-4; d_call: TRBD2; clone_size: many
cdr3_nt: TGTGCCAGTAGTATAGATCGTTGGAGTGAAAAACTGTTTTTT; cdr3_aa: CASSIDRWSEKLFF; j_call: TRBJ1-4; v_call: TRBV19; d_call: NA; clone_size: NA
cdr3_nt: TGTGCCAGCAGCCTAACGAGGTCCCAAGAGACCCAGTACTTC; cdr3_aa: CASSLTRSQETQYF; j_call: TRBJ2-5; v_call: TRBV11-1; d_call: NA; clone_size: few
cdr3_nt: TGTGCCAGCAGTGAAGCGGGGGGGCCCTGGGAGACCCAGTACTTC; cdr3_aa: CASSEAGGPWETQYF; j_call: TRBJ2-5; v_call: TRBV6-1; d_call: NA; clone_size: many
cdr3_nt: TGTGCCAGTAGTATAGAAGCAGGAACAACCTATGGCTACACCTTC; cdr3_aa: CASSIEAGTTYGYTF; j_call: TRBJ1-2; v_call: TRBV19; d_call: NA; clone_size: few
cdr3_nt: TGTGCCAGCAGTTACCGGGAGCACACTGAAGCTTTCTTT; cdr3_aa: CASSYREHTEAFF; j_call: TRBJ1-1; v_call: TRBV6-5; d_call: NA; clone_size: many
cdr3_nt: TGTGCCAGCAGCCGGATACAGTTCTATGGCTACACCTTC; cdr3_aa: CASSRIQFYGYTF; j_call: TRBJ1-2; v_call: TRBV14; d_call: NA; clone_size: few
cdr3_nt: TGTGCCAGCAGCCAAGATGGAGCGGGGGGTGTAAGTAGTGAGCAGTTCTTC; cdr3_aa: CASSQDGAGGVSSEQFF; j_call: TRBJ2-1; v_call: TRBV4-2; d_call: TRBD2; clone_size: NA
cdr3_nt: TGTGCCTGCAGTGAAGTCGACGGGTTCTCTGGAAACACCATATATTTT; cdr3_aa: CACSEVDGFSGNTIYF; j_call: TRBJ1-3; v_call: TRBV6-2/TRBV6-3; d_call: NA; clone_size: NA
cdr3_nt: TGTGCCAGCAGTGGGGCGGGGAGTAGCAATCAGCCCCAGCATTTT; cdr3_aa: CASSGAGSSNQPQHF; j_call: TRBJ1-5; v_call: TRBV2; d_call: NA; clone_size: many
cdr3_nt: TGCAGCGTTGAACTCAAGAGAGATACGCAGTATTTT; cdr3_aa: CSVELKRDTQYF; j_call: TRBJ2-3; v_call: TRBV29-1; d_call: NA; clone_size: many
cdr3_nt: TGTGCCAGCAGCCCTCAGGGAGGCGGAGATCAGCCCCAGCATTTT; cdr3_aa: CASSPQGGGDQPQHF; j_call: TRBJ1-5; v_call: TRBV6-2/TRBV6-3; d_call: NA; clone_size: few
cdr3_nt: TGTGCCAGCAGTTACTCGGGGCAGCCCCAGCATTTT; cdr3_aa: CASSYSGQPQHF; j_call: TRBJ1-5; v_call: TRBV12-3/TRBV12-4; d_call: NA; clone_size: many
cdr3_nt: TGCAGTGCCCGAGTGGGGGGTAGCGGGGGCGGGGAGACCCAGTACTTC; cdr3_aa: CSARVGGSGGGETQYF; j_call: TRBJ2-5; v_call: TRBV20-1; d_call: TRBD2; clone_size: NA
cdr3_nt: TGTGCCAGCAGCTTAGGAGGGCAGGTTCGGGAGACCCAGTACTTC; cdr3_aa: CASSLGGQVRETQYF; j_call: TRBJ2-5; v_call: TRBV7-9; d_call: NA; clone_size: few
cdr3_nt: TGTGCCAGCAGTGGGACTAACCAAGAGACCCAGTACTTC; cdr3_aa: CASSGTNQETQYF; j_call: TRBJ2-5; v_call: TRBV6-1; d_call: NA; clone_size: NA
cdr3_nt: TGTGCCAGCCTCCCCGAGGGCAGTTTGGGCACTGAAGCTTTCTTT; cdr3_aa: CASLPEGSLGTEAFF; j_call: TRBJ1-1; v_call: TRBV2; d_call: NA; clone_size: few
cdr3_nt: TGTGCCAGCCAGTTTGGTATTGCGACAGATACGCAGTATTTT; cdr3_aa: CASQFGIATDTQYF; j_call: TRBJ2-3; v_call: TRBV12-3/TRBV12-4; d_call: NA; clone_size: many
cdr3_nt: TGTGCCAGTAGTAAAGCGGGGGGAGGCACCGGGGAGCTGTTTTTT; cdr3_aa: CASSKAGGGTGELFF; j_call: TRBJ2-2; v_call: TRBV19; d_call: TRBD2; clone_size: NA
cdr3_nt: TGCGCCAGCAGCTTGGCCCTAGCGGCTAGCACAGATACGCAGTATTTT; cdr3_aa: CASSLALAASTDTQYF; j_call: TRBJ2-3; v_call: TRBV5-1; d_call: TRBD2; clone_size: NA
cdr3_nt: TGTGCCAGCAGCCAGACAGGGACAATCACCGGGGAGCTGTTTTTT; cdr3_aa: CASSQTGTITGELFF; j_call: TRBJ2-2; v_call: TRBV7-9; d_call: TRBD1; clone_size: NA
cdr3_nt: TGTGCCAGCAGCCCTGACAGGGAAACAGGAAACACCATATATTTT; cdr3_aa: CASSPDRETGNTIYF; j_call: TRBJ1-3; v_call: TRBV7-3; d_call: TRBD1; clone_size: few
cdr3_nt: TGTGCCAACAGCGCTATCTGGGGTGGCTACACCTTC; cdr3_aa: CANSAIWGGYTF; j_call: TRBJ1-2; v_call: TRBV5-5; d_call: NA; clone_size: NA
cdr3_nt: TGTGCCAGTAGTACCCGGGACAGGGGCCAGAGGGAGCCCCAGCATTTT; cdr3_aa: CASSTRDRGQREPQHF; j_call: TRBJ1-5; v_call: TRBV19; d_call: TRBD1; clone_size: NA
cdr3_nt: TGTGCCAGCAGCGTCAGGGAGACCCAGTGCTTC; cdr3_aa: CASSVRETQCF; j_call: TRBJ2-5; v_call: TRBV2; d_call: NA; clone_size: NA
cdr3_nt: TGTGCCAGTAGTACCCGGATAGATCAGCCCCAGCATTTT; cdr3_aa: CASSTRIDQPQHF; j_call: TRBJ1-5; v_call: TRBV19; d_call: NA; clone_size: few
cdr3_nt: TGTGCCAGCTTCTGGGGGACTGAAGCTTTCTTT; cdr3_aa: CASFWGTEAFF; j_call: TRBJ1-1; v_call: TRBV28; d_call: NA; clone_size: many
cdr3_nt: TGTGCCATCAGTGGGGGCTATGAGCAGTTCTTC; cdr3_aa: CAISGGYEQFF; j_call: TRBJ2-1; v_call: TRBV10-3; d_call: NA; clone_size: many
cdr3_nt: TGTGCCAGCAGCTTGGCAGGACGAAATTCACCCCTCCACTTT; cdr3_aa: CASSLAGRNSPLHF; j_call: TRBJ1-6; v_call: TRBV5-6; d_call: NA; clone_size: NA
cdr3_nt: TGTGCCAGTAGTACGTCAGGGCTTGGGCAGCCCCAGCATTTT; cdr3_aa: CASSTSGLGQPQHF; j_call: TRBJ1-5; v_call: TRBV19; d_call: NA; clone_size: NA
cdr3_nt: TGTGCCAGCAGTGGACAGTCCTTCGGTGAAAAACTGTTTTTT; cdr3_aa: CASSGQSFGEKLFF; j_call: TRBJ1-4; v_call: TRBV2; d_call: NA; clone_size: many